The clone carrying this TCR beta chain was detected only a few times. The junction had 3 bases not matched to a gene; V was cut back by 7 bases and J by 0 bases. The germline CDR1 and CDR2 sequences are DFQATT and SNEGSKA (reference sequence). This CDR3 comprises 12 residues. The data originate from a study of early T cells in non-severe SARS-CoV-2 infection. TCRdb re-analysed the 5' RACE reads in MiXCR, keeping a single row per CDR3 protein. The repertoire consists of 40,000 to 55,000 distinct CDR3 sequences, with under 7.5% occurring once and the leading ten covering under 25%. The sample in question was whole blood, obtained at baseline. This TCR derives from an adult who was a healthcare worker with PCR-confirmed SARS-CoV-2 infection or an uninfected control (not recorded which). V and J are TRBV20-1 and TRBJ2-7; 7 positions match TRBD1. The CDR3 region is CSDRGLSYEQYF. The CDR3 DNA reads as TGCAGTGACAGGGGCCTCTCCTACGAGCAGTACTTC.